These 27 T cell receptor beta chains share one sample of origin, sequenced in a study of blood T cell repertoires in COVID-19. Sequencing was performed with immunoSEQ multiplex PCR; in TCRdb, only in-frame clones are kept and a portion is missing. The sample yields about 70,000 clones, more than 75% seen once. The sequencing sample was made of peripheral blood. These TCRs come from a woman aged 80 or over with active or convalescent COVID-19.

CDR3 loop: CASRGTTGAGGYTF. The CDR3 bases are TGTGCCAGCAGGGGAACAACAGGGGCGGGTGGCTACACCTTC. The chain links TRBV5-5 to TRBJ1-2; TRBD1 aligns across 7 bases. The CDR3 runs to 14 residues. After removal of 5 bases from V and 7 bases from J, the junction contained 11 bases not matched to a gene. Germline values: CDR1 SGHKS, CDR2 YYEKEE (reference sequence). Filled out from reference TRBV5-5 and TRBJ1-2, the complete variable domain reads DAGVTQSPTHLIKTRGQQVTLRCSPISGHKSVSWYQQVLGQGPQFIFQYYEKEERGRGNFPDRFSARQFPNYSSELNVNALLLGDSALYLCASRGTTGAGGYTFGSGTRLTVV.

This clone has only a few counts. The chain joins TRBV4-3 to TRBJ2-2; no clear D. Per germline, CDR1 LGHNA and CDR2 YSLEER. There are 14 residues in the CDR3. V was clipped by 0 bases and J by 4 bases, with 6 bases between them. The CDR3 spells CASSQETATGELFF. The CDR3 coding sequence is TGCGCCAGCAGCCAAGAAACAGCCACCGGGGAGCTGTTTTTT.

In this sample, this clone turned up a few times. The chain combines TRBV27 with TRBJ1-1, with a possible D match to TRBD1 (5 bases). The CDR3 is 14 amino acids. From germline, CDR1 is MNHEY and CDR2 SMNVEV (reference sequence). The V end was cut by 2 bases, the J end by 7 bases, with 14 bases between. In DNA form, the CDR3 reads TGTGCCAGCAGTTTAGGGGACTCGGGGTTTGAAGCTTTCTTT. This translates into CASSLGDSGFEAFF.

This chain links TRBV6-5 with TRBJ1-2, with 8 nucleotides matching TRBD1. V gave up 0 bases and J gave up 8 bases; unmatched junction bases: 5. The CDR3 loop spans 14 amino acids. Germline V gene data show CDR1 as MNHEY and CDR2 as SVGAGI. The CDR3 nucleotides read TGTGCCAGCAGTTACTCCGGACAGGGAGAGGGCTACACCTTC. Amino acid sequence: CASSYSGQGEGYTF.

The chain has TRBV7-6 and TRBJ2-1; 13 nucleotides line up with TRBD2. Germline V gene sequence: CDR1 SGHVS, CDR2 FNYEAQ. This CDR3 comprises 16 residues. Trimming took 3 bases from V and 4 from J; bases not matched to a gene: 3. CDR3 bases: TGTGCCAGCAGCTTGCGGACTAGCGGGGGTTACAATGAGCAGTTCTTC. Amino acid sequence: CASSLRTSGGYNEQFF.

This clone was recorded at least ten times. This chain links TRBV2 with TRBJ2-3; perhaps TRBD2 as D (6 bases). The germline gives CDR1 SNHLY, CDR2 FYNNEI. CDR3 length equals 14 residues. V shed 8 bases and J shed 3 bases, with 15 bases lying between them. CDR3 coding DNA: TGTGCCAGCTCCCTACCGGCGGGAACAGATACGCAGTATTTT. It translates to CASSLPAGTDTQYF.

The chain links TRBV5-1 to TRBJ2-5; 8 nucleotides agree with TRBD2. Germline values: CDR1 SGHRS, CDR2 YFSETQ. Unmatched junction bases numbered 3, after V lost 0 bases and J lost 2 bases. The CDR3 covers 15 residues. This CDR3 is CASSLGVAGQETQYF. The DNA of the CDR3 is TGCGCCAGCAGCTTGGGGGTAGCGGGGCAAGAGACCCAGTACTTC.

The CDR3 DNA is TGTGCCAGCAGCTTAGACAGCTCTGGAAACACCATATATTTT. It specifies CASSLDSSGNTIYF. The rearrangement joins TRBV7-2 to TRBJ1-3; D remains ambiguous. The length of the CDR3 is 14 residues. Germline CDR1 SGHTA, CDR2 FQGNSA. The V end was cut by 1 base, the J end by 0 bases, with 4 bases between.

This rearrangement joins TRBV12-3 or TRBV12-4 to TRBJ1-1; D not resolved. V lost 4 bases and J 4 bases, leaving 7 bases between the germline ends. The CDR3 has 12 residues. The CDR3 nucleotides read TGTGCCAGCAGTTCTCTAAGCACTGAAGCTTTCTTT. Translated: CASSSLSTEAFF.

This sequence joins TRBV19 and TRBJ1-5, with D possibly TRBD1 on 6 matching bases. The germline CDR1 and CDR2 sequences are LNHDA and SQIVND (reference sequence). Deletions cut 7 bases from V and 3 bases from J, with 10 bases between. The CDR3 totals 13 residues. The CDR3 is CASTDRNNQPQHF. In DNA, the CDR3 is TGTGCCAGTACTGACAGGAACAATCAGCCCCAGCATTTT.

The chain links TRBV2 to TRBJ1-1, with D uncertain. The CDR3 is made up of 14 amino acids. Trimming left V 4 bases short and J 1 base short, with 10 bases between. The germline V gene encodes CDR1 SNHLY and CDR2 FYNNEI. CDR3 amino acids: CASSATRSNTEAFF. The CDR3 coding sequence is TGTGCCAGCAGTGCGACACGGTCGAACACTGAAGCTTTCTTT.

This chain connects TRBV19 to TRBJ2-5; D is uncertain. This CDR3 region has 16 residues. V lost 3 bases, J lost 0 bases, and 14 bases lay in between. CDR1 is LNHDA and CDR2 is SQIVND in the germline V gene (reference sequence). CDR3: CASSIRRSGYQETQYF. CDR3 nucleotide sequence: TGTGCCAGTAGTATCCGGAGATCGGGTTACCAAGAGACCCAGTACTTC. Filled out from reference TRBV19 and TRBJ2-5, the complete variable domain reads DGGITQSPKYLFRKEGQNVTLSCEQNLNHDAMYWYRQDPGQGLRLIYYSQIVNDFQKGDIAEGYSVSREKKESFPLTVTSAQKNPTAFYLCASSIRRSGYQETQYFGPGTRLLVL.

The V gene is TRBV14, the J gene TRBJ2-1; D is ambiguous. Deletions cut 4 bases from V and 6 bases from J, with 13 bases between. Germline V gives CDR1 SGHDN, CDR2 FVKESK. The CDR3 is 14 amino acids. In nucleotides, the CDR3 is TGTGCCAGCAGCCGAGAAGCCAGAGGCAATGAGCAGTTCTTC. It is translated as CASSREARGNEQFF.

V usage is TRBV30 and J usage is TRBJ2-3; TRBD1 matches at 9 bases. CDR1 is GTSNPN, CDR2 SVGIG, per germline (reference sequence). This CDR3 has 19 amino acids. V shed 2 bases, J shed 0 bases, and the junction held 15 bases outside the gene matches. The CDR3 spells CAWSPDRGRSDRSTDTQYF. In DNA form, the CDR3 reads TGTGCCTGGAGTCCGGACAGGGGCCGATCTGATCGAAGCACAGATACGCAGTATTTT.

The chain is built from TRBV30 and TRBJ1-1; 10 nucleotides align to TRBD1. This CDR3 spans 16 amino acids. In germline, CDR1 is GTSNPN, CDR2 SVGIG (reference sequence). J was trimmed by 0 bases and V by 4 bases; bases with no gene match: 8. CDR3 amino acids: CAWTAGTGVMNTEAFF. CDR3 coding DNA: TGTGCCTGGACCGCCGGGACAGGGGTTATGAACACTGAAGCTTTCTTT.

The chain has TRBV12-3 or TRBV12-4 and TRBJ1-1; D gene uncertain. CDR3 length: 13 amino acids. V lost 6 bases and J 1 base, leaving 9 bases between the germline ends. The CDR3 region is CASSRDTNTEAFF. The CDR3 DNA reads TGTGCCAGCAGCAGAGACACGAACACTGAAGCTTTCTTT.

The V and J genes are TRBV27 and TRBJ1-5; 8 bases align to TRBD1. The V gene's germline CDR1 is MNHEY and CDR2 SMNVEV (reference sequence). This CDR3 is built from 15 residues. The V gene end was trimmed by 4 bases and the J gene end by 5 bases; junction bases not matched to a gene: 7. The CDR3 DNA follows: TGTGCCAGCAGTTCAAGGACAGGGCCCCATCAGCCCCAGCATTTT. Amino acids: CASSSRTGPHQPQHF.

The chain joins TRBV11-3 to TRBJ1-6; D remains ambiguous. Trimming shortened V by 5 bases and J by 6 bases, and 11 bases separated the two germline ends. The CDR3 covers 14 residues. The V gene's germline CDR1 is SGHNT and CDR2 YENEEA. DNA of the CDR3: TGTGCCAGCAGCCCGGAGTTCGGTAATTCACCCCTCCACTTT. Amino acid sequence: CASSPEFGNSPLHF.

This clone was counted once. The V and J genes are TRBV24-1 and TRBJ1-4; the D gene is possibly TRBD1 (6 bases). This CDR3 contains 15 residues. Trimming took 7 bases from V and 6 from J, leaving 17 bases between them. Germline CDR1 KGHDR, CDR2 SFDVKD. The CDR3 loop reads CATSAPGQGYEKLFF. For the CDR3, the DNA is TGTGCCACCAGCGCTCCAGGTCAGGGGTATGAAAAACTGTTTTTT.

This clone was counted only a few times. The V gene is TRBV4-3, the J gene TRBJ1-2; tentative D call: TRBD1 (6 bases). V lost 1 base, J lost 1 base, and 13 bases lay in between. Per germline, CDR1 LGHNA and CDR2 YSLEER. CDR3 length: 16 amino acids. The CDR3 is CASSQGRQDDNYGYTF. The CDR3 DNA reads as TGCGCCAGCAGCCAAGGGCGACAGGACGATAACTATGGCTACACCTTC.

The genes are TRBV28 and TRBJ1-4; tentatively, D is TRBD1 (6 bases). The germline gives CDR1 MDHEN, CDR2 SYDVKM. This CDR3 contains 15 residues. Trimming pared 8 bases from V and 7 bases from J, leaving 20 bases between. This CDR3 reads CASGTPGSGAEKLFF. CDR3 coding DNA: TGTGCCAGCGGTACCCCGGGCTCAGGGGCTGAAAAACTGTTTTTT.

About this clone itself: A junction boundary mismatches the germline segment, possibly from a read error. This sequence joins TRBV7-7 and TRBJ2-2; 11 bases agree with TRBD2. There are 18 residues in the CDR3. CDR1 and CDR2 from the germline V gene are SSHAT and FNYEAQ (reference sequence). CDR3 amino acids: CASSSTSGGLRGTGELFF. The CDR3 DNA is TGTGCTAGCAGCTCAACTAGCGGGGGCCTTCGGGGCACCGGGGAGCTGTTTTTT.

This clone has more than one count but fewer than ten. V usage is TRBV4-3 and J usage is TRBJ1-2; D is perhaps TRBD1 (6 bases). The germline CDR1 and CDR2 sequences are LGHNA and YSLEER. Deletions cut 0 bases from V and 4 bases from J, with 15 bases between. The CDR3 runs to 16 residues. CDR3 nucleotides: TGCGCCAGCAGCCAAGATAGAATCGGGGGGCCCTATGGCTACACCTTC. Translation: CASSQDRIGGPYGYTF.

The chain is built from TRBV10-3 and TRBJ2-7; no firm D call. The CDR3 spans 13 residues. Germline CDR1 reads ENHRY; CDR2 reads SYGVKD. V was cut by 5 bases and J by 1 base, with 9 bases left in between. The CDR3 reads CAISFDSSYEQYF. Here the CDR3 DNA reads TGTGCCATCAGTTTCGACTCGTCCTACGAGCAGTACTTC.

The chain recombines TRBV20-1 with TRBJ2-3; 8 bases are shared with TRBD1. There are 15 residues in the CDR3. The V segment lost 3 bases and the J segment 2 bases; nucleotides outside the gene matches: 7. The germline gives CDR1 DFQATT, CDR2 SNEGSKA (reference sequence). CDR3 residues: CSASQGAGYTDTQYF. CDR3 DNA sequence: TGCAGTGCTAGTCAGGGGGCGGGATACACAGATACGCAGTATTTT.

The chain is built from TRBV30 and TRBJ2-2, with 8 bases matching TRBD1. The germline CDR1 and CDR2 sequences are GTSNPN and SVGIG (reference sequence). V shed 5 bases, J shed 2 bases, and the junction held 10 bases outside the gene matches. The CDR3 has 16 amino acids. The CDR3 DNA follows: TGTGCCTGGGCCCCGGACAGGGTGGACAACACCGGGGAGCTGTTTTTT. As protein: CAWAPDRVDNTGELFF.

CDR3 loop: CAWSPTHTGLVNIQETQYF. CDR3 coding DNA: TGTGCCTGGAGTCCAACCCACACGGGACTAGTGAACATCCAAGAGACCCAGTACTTC. The chain has TRBV30 and TRBJ2-5; 8 positions match TRBD2. The germline CDR1 and CDR2 sequences are GTSNPN and SVGIG (reference sequence). The CDR3 spans 19 residues. The trim removed 2 bases at V and 1 base at J, leaving 18 bases unmatched.